Listed here are 7 T cell receptor beta chains from one sample, sequenced in a study of T cells in Graves' hyperthyroidism and ophthalmopathy. What was amplified from RNA transcripts were TCR beta CDR3 regions. The HTBI set primed first-round TCR CDR3 RT-PCR. TCRdb redid the calling of the multiplex PCR reads with MiXCR, one entry per CDR3 protein. Found here are a few hundred thousand distinct CDR3 sequences, roughly 13% of them singletons; the top ten hold around 21%. The material sequenced was blood. The receptors shown here come from a man aged 30-40 years with Graves' hyperthyroidism that later progressed to Graves' ophthalmopathy.

This clonotype was detected ten times or more. V and J are TRBV2 and TRBJ1-5; D is possibly TRBD1 (6 bases). Trimming took off 6 bases at V and 2 bases at J, with 14 bases between the two ends. The CDR3 runs to 15 residues. From germline, CDR1 is SNHLY and CDR2 FYNNEI. The CDR3 region is CASSPDRRGNQPQHF. DNA of the CDR3: TGTGCCAGCAGCCCCGACAGGAGGGGCAATCAGCCCCAGCATTTT.

This clonotype was counted ten times or more. This chain connects TRBV30 to TRBJ2-5; D ambiguous. V lost 0 bases and J 5 bases, leaving 4 bases between the germline ends. CDR1 and CDR2 from the germline V gene are GTSNPN and SVGIG (reference sequence). The CDR3 covers 11 residues. This CDR3 is CAWSVLETQYF. The CDR3 coding sequence is TGTGCCTGGAGTGTACTGGAGACCCAGTACTTC.

This clonotype was seen at least ten times. V gene TRBV2 combines with J gene TRBJ2-7; 9 bases line up with TRBD1. CDR3 length: 16 residues. Germline V lookup: CDR1 SNHLY, CDR2 FYNNEI. Trimming took 6 bases from V and 2 from J; bases not matched to a gene: 11. CDR3: CASSGRIGTGPYEQYF. Written as DNA, the CDR3 is TGTGCCAGCAGCGGCCGGATAGGGACAGGGCCCTACGAGCAGTACTTC.

Ten or more counts support this clonotype. The chain has TRBV2 and TRBJ2-7, with D uncertain. The CDR3 sequence is 13 residues long. V shed 4 bases and J shed 2 bases, with 9 bases lying between them. Germline V lookup: CDR1 SNHLY, CDR2 FYNNEI. CDR3 protein: CASSADAPYEQYF. CDR3 nucleotide sequence: TGTGCCAGCAGTGCCGACGCACCCTACGAGCAGTACTTC.

The sample holds many counts of this clonotype. The CDR3 nucleotides are TGCAGCGTCGCCCGGGACAGCACAGATACGCAGTATTTT. This codes for CSVARDSTDTQYF. The rearrangement links TRBV29-1 to TRBJ2-3; D is possibly TRBD1 or TRBD2 (5 bases each). The CDR3 runs to 13 residues. V lost 6 bases and J 0 bases, leaving 10 bases between the germline ends. Germline-derived CDR1 and CDR2 are SQVTM and ANQGSEA.

This clonotype was seen a few times. The chain is built from TRBV11-2 and TRBJ2-3, with TRBD2 matching 9 bases. Germline loops: CDR1 SGHAT, CDR2 FQNNGV. The trim removed 0 bases at V and 1 base at J, leaving 17 bases unmatched. This CDR3 has 21 amino acids. The CDR3 coding sequence is TGTGCCAGCAGCTTAGAATTCGCTAGCGGGGCCCCCTTGATGGGCACAGATACGCAGTATTTT. This gives the protein CASSLEFASGAPLMGTDTQYF.

The V call is TRBV25-1, the J call TRBJ1-5, with D perhaps TRBD1 (6 bases). V was cut by 2 bases and J by 4 bases, with 12 bases left in between. Germline V lookup: CDR1 MGHDK, CDR2 SYGVNS. CDR3 length: 15 residues. The CDR3 DNA sequence: TGTGCCAGCAGTGAAGGCACAGGGAATAATCAGCCCCAGCATTTT. It yields the protein CASSEGTGNNQPQHF.